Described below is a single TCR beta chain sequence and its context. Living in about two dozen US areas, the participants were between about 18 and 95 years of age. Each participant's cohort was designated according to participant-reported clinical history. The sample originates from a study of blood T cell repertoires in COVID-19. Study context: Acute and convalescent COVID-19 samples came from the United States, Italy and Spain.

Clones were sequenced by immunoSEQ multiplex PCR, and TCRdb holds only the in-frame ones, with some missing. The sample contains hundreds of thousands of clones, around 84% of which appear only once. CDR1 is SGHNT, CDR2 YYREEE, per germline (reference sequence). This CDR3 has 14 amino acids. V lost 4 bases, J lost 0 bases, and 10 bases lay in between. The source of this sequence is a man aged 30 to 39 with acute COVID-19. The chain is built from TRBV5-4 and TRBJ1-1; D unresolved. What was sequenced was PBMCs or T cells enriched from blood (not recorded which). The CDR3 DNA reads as TGTGCCAGCAGCGTTCAGGATTTGAACACTGAAGCTTTCTTT. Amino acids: CASSVQDLNTEAFF.